This T cell receptor beta chain comes out of a study of metastatic and nonmetastatic thyroid tumors (dated by TCRdb to the early 2020s). Some background on the complete study: The researchers compared repertoires between peripheral blood samples and tumor or nodule tissue samples from patients with malignant or benign thyroid disease. What the study reported, not specific to this receptor: In both blood and tumor samples, malignant tumors were reported to have significantly higher TCR beta diversity than benign nodules.

The germline V gene gives CDR1 as SGHAT and CDR2 as FQNNGV. Taken from cysteine to phenylalanine, the CDR3 has 14 residues. Here the CDR3 DNA is all that survives: 42 bases in frame from base 1. V loses 5 bases of germline sequence and J loses 1 base, and the interval between the two ends is 12 bases. Details on this clone: The target of this receptor is not known. Within one base of it there is no much larger clone, and no base qualities were kept.

Before undergoing thyroid surgery, none of the patients had been given any kind of treatment. Using T-cell receptor beta sequencing, the researchers looked back retrospectively at clinical samples from patients, gathered between about 2012 and 2018. The library was made by PCR. The sequencer was an Illumina HiSeq 4000. High-throughput sequencing was used to profile the TCR beta-chain CDR3 region of each patient. As for how the authors treated the data: CDR3 differences across clinicopathological groups were used to build a classifier for discriminating distant-metastatic papillary thyroid cancer patients. To measure repertoire diversity the researchers used the Shannon index, while the Morisita-Horn index served to gauge how similar the tumor and blood repertoires were. TCRdb's own reprocessing of the public reads used fastp at Q25 and MiXCR and kept productive beta chains. TCRdb, rather than the study authors, made the V and J calls. Within this sample are roughly 70,000 clones, with around 19% of them counted one time only. Roughly 13% of the sample rests with the top ten.

The receptor comes from a female donor with papillary thyroid cancer or a benign thyroid nodule (not recorded which). Some clones in this sample may be carry-over from other donors' samples. The source material was blood. This sequence uses TRBV11-2 and TRBJ2-7; too little of a D gene remains to name it. The nucleotide sequence is TGTGCCAGCAGCCCTGGTGGGAAGTCCTACGAGCAGTACTTC. Translated, it gives CASSPGGKSYEQYF.